A single TCR beta chain is shown here with its context. The ends were cut back, 2 bases at V and 1 base at J, with 23 bases in the middle. Germline V gene sequence: CDR1 SEHNR, CDR2 FQNEAQ (reference sequence). The CDR3 length is 19 residues. The Seattle site enrolled patients during active infection and followed them longitudinally. The data belong to a study of blood T cell repertoires in COVID-19. For the study at large: Spain, Italy and the United States supplied samples that represented acute and convalescent COVID-19. Sources were T cells, B-cell-depleted T cells, or PBMCs; the material itself was cDNA or gDNA.

Here immunoSEQ multiplex PCR was the method, and the copy in TCRdb shows in-frame clones only, minus some. In the table there are approximately 330,000 clones, 87% of which are singletons. The TCR sequence derives from a man aged 25-45 years with COVID-19, enrolled during active disease. The chain links TRBV7-9 to TRBJ1-1, with a tentative D call TRBD1 (5 bases). What was sequenced was peripheral blood. Written as DNA, the CDR3 is TGTGCCAGCAGCTTAAGCGTTGGTTCCTTCGGCAGGGAGAACACTGAAGCTTTCTTT. Translation: CASSLSVGSFGRENTEAFF.